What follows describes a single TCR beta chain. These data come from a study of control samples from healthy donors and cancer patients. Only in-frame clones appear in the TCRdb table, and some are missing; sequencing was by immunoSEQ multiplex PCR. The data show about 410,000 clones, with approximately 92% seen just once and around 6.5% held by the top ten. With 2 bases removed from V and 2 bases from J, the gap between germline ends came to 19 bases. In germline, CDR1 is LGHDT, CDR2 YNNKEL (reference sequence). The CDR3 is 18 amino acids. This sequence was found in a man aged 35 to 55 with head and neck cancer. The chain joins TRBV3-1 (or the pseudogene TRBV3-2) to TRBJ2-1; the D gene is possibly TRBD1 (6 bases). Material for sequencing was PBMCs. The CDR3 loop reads CASSQFRRAGTPYNEQFF. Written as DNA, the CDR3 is TGTGCCAGCAGCCAATTTCGGCGAGCCGGGACACCCTACAATGAGCAGTTCTTC.